Listed here are 12 T cell receptor beta chains from one sample, sequenced in a study of blood T cells in healthy people across ages. Next came a second PCR, run for about 6 to 12 cycles, which used a sample-barcoded 5' primer along with a J-beta primer mix. TCRdb analysed the 5' RACE reads with MiXCR anew, one entry per CDR3 protein. This sample has around 1,500,000 distinct CDR3 sequences, with 35% to 45% found just once. The source material was blood. The receptors come from a young woman in good health.

In this sample, this clonotype turned up a few times. The chain couples TRBV2 to TRBJ2-7; 7 positions match TRBD1. The trim removed 7 bases at V and 6 bases at J, leaving 3 bases unmatched. This CDR3 has 11 amino acids. Germline lookup yields CDR1 SNHLY and CDR2 FYNNEI. CDR3 loop: CASIGTVEQYF. CDR3 coding DNA: TGTGCCAGCATCGGGACAGTCGAGCAGTACTTC. Full variable domain (remainder filled in from reference TRBV2 and TRBJ2-7): EPEVTQTPSHQVTQMGQEVILRCVPISNHLYFYWYRQILGQKVEFLVSFYNNEISEKSEIFDDQFSVERPDGSNFTLKIRSTKLEDSAMYFCASIGTVEQYFGPGTRLTVT.

The rearrangement joins TRBV3-1 to TRBJ2-6; 8 positions match TRBD1. Trimming at V came to 4 bases and at J to 0 bases, leaving 11 bases not matched to a gene. CDR3 length: 19 amino acids. The V gene's germline CDR1 is LGHDT and CDR2 YNNKEL (reference sequence). In nucleotides, the CDR3 is TGTGCCAGCAGCCCATTACAGACAGGGGTGGGCTCTGGGGCCAACGTCCTGACTTTC. Translated, it gives CASSPLQTGVGSGANVLTF. Full variable domain (outside the CDR3, taken from reference TRBV3-1 and TRBJ2-6): DTAVSQTPKYLVTQMGNDKSIKCEQNLGHDTMYWYKQDSKKFLKIMFSYNNKELIINETVPNRFSPKSPDKAHLNLHINSLELGDSAVYFCASSPLQTGVGSGANVLTFGAGSRLTVL.

V and J are TRBV6-1 and TRBJ1-5; D remains ambiguous. This CDR3 is 15 amino acids long. Germline loops: CDR1 MNHNS, CDR2 SASEGT. Trimming took 2 bases from V and 1 from J, leaving 9 bases between them. CDR3 nucleotides: TGTGCCAGCAGTGAACGGCACGCGAGCAATCAGCCCCAGCATTTT. It encodes CASSERHASNQPQHF.

V is TRBV7-9 and J is TRBJ2-3, with 10 bases lining up with TRBD1. The germline V gene has CDR1 SEHNR and CDR2 FQNEAQ (reference sequence). V lost 4 bases, J lost 4 bases, and 5 bases stayed unmatched. The CDR3 has 15 residues. This CDR3 reads CASSSVGTGADTQYF. The CDR3 nucleotides read TGTGCCAGCAGCTCTGTTGGGACAGGGGCAGATACGCAGTATTTT. The whole variable domain, filled in from reference TRBV7-9 and TRBJ2-3, reads DTGVSQNPRHKITKRGQNVTFRCDPISEHNRLYWYRQTLGQGPEFLTYFQNEAQLEKSRLLSDRFSAERPKGSFSTLEIQRTEQGDSAMYLCASSSVGTGADTQYFGPGTRLTVL.

This clonotype was recorded a few times. V gene TRBV4-1 combines with J gene TRBJ2-3, with D possibly called TRBD1 or TRBD2 (6 bases each). This CDR3 contains 16 residues. CDR1 MGHRA and CDR2 YSYEKL come from the germline V gene. Trimming shortened V by 3 bases and J by 2 bases, and 15 bases separated the two germline ends. CDR3 DNA: TGCGCCAGCAGCCAGAGAGGGGGGAGAGACACAGATACGCAGTATTTT. This translates into CASSQRGGRDTDTQYF.

This clonotype has only a few counts. V gene TRBV3-1 combines with J gene TRBJ2-1; TRBD2 matches 9 bases. CDR3 length: 15 amino acids. V gave up 6 bases and J gave up 5 bases; unmatched junction bases: 8. Germline V gene sequence: CDR1 LGHDT, CDR2 YNNKEL (reference sequence). CDR3 protein: CASSLAGERDNEQFF. In DNA, the CDR3 is TGTGCCAGCAGTTTAGCGGGGGAAAGGGACAATGAGCAGTTCTTC.

The V gene is TRBV2, the J gene TRBJ2-2; no definite D call. Germline V lookup: CDR1 SNHLY, CDR2 FYNNEI. The V end was cut by 6 bases, the J end by 6 bases, with 11 bases between. The CDR3 totals 13 residues. DNA for the CDR3: TGTGCCAGCAGGACCCTTACATCCGGGGAGCTGTTTTTT. The encoded protein is CASRTLTSGELFF.

The J gene is TRBJ1-5, the V gene TRBV18, with a tentative D call TRBD1 (6 bases). Trimming removed 4 bases at V and 3 bases at J, with 10 bases between. Looked up from germline, CDR1 is KGHSH and CDR2 is LQKENI. The CDR3 sequence is 14 residues long. CDR3 nucleotide sequence: TGTGCCAGCTCACTCCGGGACACCAATCAGCCCCAGCATTTT. This gives the protein CASSLRDTNQPQHF.

The table lists this clonotype with a few counts. The chain employs TRBV4-1 and TRBJ2-1; D is undetermined. CDR3 size: 17 residues. The V end was cut by 3 bases, the J end by 7 bases, with 22 bases between. Germline V CDR1 and CDR2: MGHRA, YSYEKL. The CDR3 bases are TGCGCCAGCAGCCATCATACCAATACTCAGAGGTTGAATGAGCAGTTCTTC. Translating it yields CASSHHTNTQRLNEQFF.

This clonotype was counted a few times. The chain combines TRBV20-1 with TRBJ2-4; either TRBD1 or TRBD2 may supply D (5 bases each). The V and J ends lost 5 bases and 5 bases respectively, with 10 bases between them. The CDR3 has 12 residues. Germline V gene lookup returns CDR1 DFQATT and CDR2 SNEGSKA (reference sequence). CDR3 in amino acids: CSAGGPENIQYF. Here the CDR3 DNA reads TGCAGTGCTGGGGGACCAGAAAACATTCAGTACTTC.

This clonotype occurred a few times. This rearrangement joins TRBV7-2 to TRBJ2-7, with 8 nucleotides matching TRBD1. CDR3 length: 16 residues. The germline V gene encodes CDR1 SGHTA and CDR2 FQGNSA. V dropped 3 bases and J dropped 0; count of bases not matched to a gene: 7. Here the CDR3 DNA reads TGTGCCAGCAGCTTTCCTCGAGACAGGGGCTCCTACGAGCAGTACTTC. It is translated as CASSFPRDRGSYEQYF. The full variable domain, with the rest looked up from reference TRBV7-2 and TRBJ2-7, is GAGVSQSPSNKVTEKGKDVELRCDPISGHTALYWYRQSLGQGLEFLIYFQGNSAPDKSGLPSDRFSAERTGGSVSTLTIQRTQQEDSAVYLCASSFPRDRGSYEQYFGPGTRLTVT.

The chain has TRBV5-1 and TRBJ2-3, with D possibly TRBD2 on 5 matching bases. V lost 4 bases and J 0 bases, leaving 9 bases between the germline ends. Germline lookup yields CDR1 SGHRS and CDR2 YFSETQ. This CDR3 is built from 14 residues. The CDR3 here is CASSMSGSTDTQYF. The CDR3 nucleotides read TGCGCCAGCAGCATGAGCGGAAGCACAGATACGCAGTATTTT.